A selection of T cell receptor beta chains follows, all from one sample in a study of blood T cell repertoires in COVID-19. Assay used: immunoSEQ multiplex PCR; TCRdb lists only in-frame clones, some missing. The repertoire holds some 270,000 clones, with roughly 84% as singletons. Sequenced material: PBMCs or T cells enriched from blood (not recorded which). The receptors originated from a man aged 45-65 years who had recovered from COVID-19. The CDR3 runs from the conserved cysteine through the conserved F or W. Fields, in order: J gene, D gene, clone size, V gene, CDR3 protein, CDR3 DNA. A D gene is named only where the DNA matches it firmly. The size field is filled for only some rows; it gives once, few, many or a size class.

J: TRBJ1-1; D: NA; size: NA; V: TRBV5-4; CDR3: CASSSPGRNTEAFF; DNA: TGTGCCAGCAGTTCCCCAGGTAGGAACACTGAAGCTTTCTTT
J: TRBJ1-1; D: TRBD1; size: NA; V: TRBV11-2; CDR3: CASSSRELTGGTTEAFF; DNA: TGTGCCAGCAGCTCGAGAGAATTGACAGGGGGGACCACTGAAGCTTTCTTT
J: TRBJ1-3; D: TRBD1; size: once; V: TRBV10-3; CDR3: CAISETGGNGNTIYF; DNA: TGTGCCATCAGTGAGACAGGGGGAAATGGAAACACCATATATTTT
J: TRBJ2-1; D: NA; size: once; V: TRBV3-1/TRBV3-2; CDR3: CASSQKGDSPYNEQFF; DNA: TGTGCCAGCAGCCAAAAAGGGGACTCTCCATACAATGAGCAGTTCTTC
J: TRBJ2-7; D: NA; size: NA; V: TRBV25-1; CDR3: CASSEVGYEQYF; DNA: TGTGCCAGCAGTGAGGTCGGTTACGAGCAGTACTTC
J: TRBJ1-4; D: TRBD1; size: NA; V: TRBV19; CDR3: CASSSDRDGFIEKLFF; DNA: TGTGCCAGTAGTTCGGACAGGGATGGTTTTATAGAAAAACTGTTTTTT
J: TRBJ1-5; D: TRBD1; size: NA; V: TRBV30; CDR3: CAWSVGQTNQPQHF; DNA: TGTGCCTGGAGTGTGGGACAGACCAATCAGCCCCAGCATTTT
J: TRBJ2-7; D: TRBD1; size: NA; V: TRBV5-4; CDR3: CASSPPGTGNEQYF; DNA: TGTGCCAGCAGCCCGCCCGGGACAGGGAACGAGCAGTACTTC
J: TRBJ2-7; D: NA; size: NA; V: TRBV6-2/TRBV6-3; CDR3: CASSQIYEQYF; DNA: TGTGCCAGCAGTCAGATCTACGAGCAGTACTTC
J: TRBJ2-1; D: TRBD1; size: few; V: TRBV3-1/TRBV3-2; CDR3: CASSPRDRAYNEQFF; DNA: TGTGCCAGCAGCCCCCGGGACAGGGCCTACAATGAGCAGTTCTTC
J: TRBJ1-2; D: TRBD1; size: NA; V: TRBV29-1; CDR3: CSVEDFTGTANYGYTF; DNA: TGCAGCGTTGAAGACTTTACCGGGACAGCGAACTATGGCTACACCTTC
J: TRBJ2-7; D: TRBD2; size: NA; V: TRBV10-3; CDR3: CAISESASGRSSYEQYF; DNA: TGTGCCATCAGTGAGTCGGCTAGCGGGAGGAGCTCCTACGAGCAGTACTTC
J: TRBJ1-2; D: NA; size: NA; V: TRBV27; CDR3: CASSLVGQGGYTF; DNA: TGTGCCAGCAGTTTAGTGGGGCAGGGCGGCTACACCTTC
J: TRBJ1-1; D: TRBD1; size: once; V: TRBV5-1; CDR3: CASSWTGLGDTEAFF; DNA: TGCGCCAGCAGTTGGACAGGCCTGGGGGACACTGAAGCTTTCTTT
J: TRBJ2-1; D: NA; size: NA; V: TRBV28; CDR3: CASSQPRRNEQFF; DNA: TGTGCCAGCAGTCAGCCGCGGAGGAATGAGCAGTTCTTC
J: TRBJ2-3; D: NA; size: NA; V: TRBV7-2; CDR3: CASSTPLRDWTQYF; DNA: TGTGCCAGCAGCACGCCACTGCGGGATTGGACGCAGTATTTT
J: TRBJ1-2; D: NA; size: NA; V: TRBV15; CDR3: CATSRDSVFDFGYTF; DNA: TGTGCCACCAGCAGAGACTCCGTGTTCGACTTTGGCTACACCTTC
J: TRBJ2-3; D: TRBD1; size: NA; V: TRBV2; CDR3: CASRVDRGGTDTQYF; DNA: TGTGCCAGCAGGGTGGACAGGGGGGGCACAGATACGCAGTATTTT
J: TRBJ1-2; D: NA; size: NA; V: TRBV6-5; CDR3: CASREAGTNYGYTF; DNA: TGTGCCAGCAGGGAGGCAGGCACTAACTATGGCTACACCTTC
J: TRBJ1-1; D: NA; size: few; V: TRBV3-1/TRBV3-2; CDR3: CASSQDRYGVEAFF; DNA: TGTGCCAGCAGCCAAGACAGGTACGGTGTTGAAGCTTTCTTT
J: TRBJ1-4; D: TRBD1; size: NA; V: TRBV27; CDR3: CASSFDRGGDEKLFF; DNA: TGTGCCAGCAGTTTCGACAGGGGTGGTGATGAAAAACTGTTTTTT
J: TRBJ2-6; D: NA; size: few; V: TRBV5-4; CDR3: CASSSGSPGANVLTF; DNA: TGTGCCAGCAGCTCAGGGTCCCCTGGGGCCAACGTCCTGACTTTC
J: TRBJ1-1; D: NA; size: NA; V: TRBV9; CDR3: CASSLRGLDTEAFF; DNA: TGTGCCAGCAGCCTCCGGGGATTAGACACTGAAGCTTTCTTT
J: TRBJ2-7; D: NA; size: NA; V: TRBV7-2; CDR3: CASSLAVVQGGEQYF; DNA: TGTGCCAGCAGCTTAGCAGTAGTTCAGGGTGGCGAGCAGTACTTC
J: TRBJ1-3; D: NA; size: NA; V: TRBV7-3; CDR3: CASSLGGSGNTIYF; DNA: TGTGCCAGCAGCCTAGGGGGTTCTGGAAACACCATATATTTT
J: TRBJ1-2; D: TRBD1; size: few; V: TRBV6-2/TRBV6-3; CDR3: CASSSGGEWRYGYTF; DNA: TGTGCCAGCAGTTCAGGGGGCGAATGGCGCTATGGCTACACCTTC
J: TRBJ1-3; D: TRBD1; size: NA; V: TRBV9; CDR3: CASSGGTGGSSGNTIYF; DNA: TGTGCCAGCAGTGGAGGGACAGGGGGGAGCTCTGGAAACACCATATATTTT
J: TRBJ1-5; D: NA; size: NA; V: TRBV6-5; CDR3: CASNVRYSNQPQHF; DNA: TGTGCCAGCAACGTGAGATATAGCAATCAGCCCCAGCATTTT
J: TRBJ2-3; D: TRBD1; size: NA; V: TRBV6-2/TRBV6-3; CDR3: CASSMTGGADTQYF; DNA: TGTGCCAGCAGTATGACAGGGGGCGCAGATACGCAGTATTTT
J: TRBJ2-7; D: TRBD1; size: NA; V: TRBV18; CDR3: CASSPNRQGAAQYF; DNA: TGTGCCAGCTCACCCAATAGACAGGGGGCGGCGCAGTACTTC
J: TRBJ2-7; D: NA; size: NA; V: TRBV5-1; CDR3: CASSIQDNYEQYF; DNA: TGCGCCAGCAGTATACAGGACAATTACGAGCAGTACTTC
J: TRBJ1-5; D: TRBD1; size: NA; V: TRBV10-3; CDR3: CAISGDRGPNQPQHF; DNA: TGTGCCATCAGTGGGGACAGGGGGCCCAATCAGCCCCAGCATTTT
J: TRBJ2-7; D: NA; size: NA; V: TRBV20-1; CDR3: CSASALQQSYEQYF; DNA: TGCAGTGCTAGTGCCCTCCAACAATCCTACGAGCAGTACTTC
J: TRBJ2-3; D: NA; size: NA; V: TRBV3-1/TRBV3-2; CDR3: CASSQDNTGPTDTQYF; DNA: TGTGCCAGCAGCCAAGATAACACAGGGCCCACAGATACGCAGTATTTT
J: TRBJ1-6; D: TRBD1; size: NA; V: TRBV11-3; CDR3: CASSGPGQLNSPLHF; DNA: TGTGCCAGCAGCGGGCCGGGACAGCTTAATTCACCCCTCCACTTT
J: TRBJ1-5; D: TRBD1; size: NA; V: TRBV4-1; CDR3: CASSQVRGRDQPQHF; DNA: TGCGCCAGCAGCCAAGTCAGGGGGCGCGATCAGCCCCAGCATTTT
J: TRBJ2-2; D: NA; size: few; V: TRBV28; CDR3: CASNGQNTGELFF; DNA: TGTGCCAGCAATGGGCAGAACACCGGGGAGCTGTTTTTT
J: TRBJ2-7; D: NA; size: NA; V: TRBV5-4; CDR3: CASSLQGYSSYEQYF; DNA: TGTGCCAGCAGCTTGCAGGGGTACTCCTCCTACGAGCAGTACTTC
J: TRBJ1-4; D: TRBD1; size: NA; V: TRBV3-1/TRBV3-2; CDR3: CASSQDAWGQGPSNEKLFF; DNA: TGTGCCAGCAGCCAAGATGCGTGGGGACAGGGGCCGAGTAATGAAAAACTGTTTTTT
J: TRBJ1-2; D: TRBD1; size: few; V: TRBV6-5; CDR3: CASRDRSNYGYTF; DNA: TGTGCCAGCCGGGACAGGAGTAACTATGGCTACACCTTC
J: TRBJ2-5; D: TRBD2; size: NA; V: TRBV19; CDR3: CASSIRQKLAGGLKYQETQYF; DNA: TGTGCCAGTAGTATTCGCCAGAAACTAGCGGGAGGACTTAAGTACCAAGAGACCCAGTACTTC
J: TRBJ2-7; D: TRBD1; size: NA; V: TRBV7-7; CDR3: CASSEGQGSYEQYF; DNA: TGTGCTAGCAGCGAGGGACAGGGATCCTACGAGCAGTACTTC